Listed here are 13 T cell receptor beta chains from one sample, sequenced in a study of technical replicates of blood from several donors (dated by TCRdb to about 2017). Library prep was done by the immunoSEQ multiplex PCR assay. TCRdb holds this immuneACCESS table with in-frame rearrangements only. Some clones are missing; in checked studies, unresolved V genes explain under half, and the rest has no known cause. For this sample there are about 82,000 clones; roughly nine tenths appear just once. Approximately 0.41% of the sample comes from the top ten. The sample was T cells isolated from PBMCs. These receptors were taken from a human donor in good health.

The CDR3 loop is CASSLGGEANVLTF. Here the CDR3 DNA reads TGTGCCAGCAGCCTGGGGGGGGAGGCCAACGTCCTGACTTTC. V and J are TRBV11-3 and TRBJ2-6, with 7 bases that match TRBD2. V lost 5 bases to trimming and J lost 6 bases; unmatched junction nucleotides: 4. The CDR3 runs to 14 residues. Germline V gives CDR1 SGHNT, CDR2 YENEEA.

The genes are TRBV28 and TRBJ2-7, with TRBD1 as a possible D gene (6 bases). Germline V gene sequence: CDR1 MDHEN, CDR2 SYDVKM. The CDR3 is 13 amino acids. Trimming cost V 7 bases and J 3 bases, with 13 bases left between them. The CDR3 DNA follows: TGTGCCAGCACCGTAAACAGGGTCTACGAGCAGTACTTC. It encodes CASTVNRVYEQYF.

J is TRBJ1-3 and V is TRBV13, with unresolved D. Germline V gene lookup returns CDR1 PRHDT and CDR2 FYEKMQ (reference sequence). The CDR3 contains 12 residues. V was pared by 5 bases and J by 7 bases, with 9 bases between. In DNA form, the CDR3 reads TGTGCCAGCAGCCGTAATCGGAACACCATATATTTT. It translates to CASSRNRNTIYF.

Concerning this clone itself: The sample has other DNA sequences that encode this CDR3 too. CDR3 amino acids: CASRDTGRVETQYF. CDR3 nucleotide sequence: TGTGCCAGCAGAGACACAGGGAGGGTTGAGACCCAGTACTTC. The chain is built from TRBV25-1 and TRBJ2-5, with D tentatively TRBD2 (7 bases). Germline V CDR1 and CDR2: MGHDK, SYGVNS. CDR3 length: 14 residues. Trimming removed 6 bases at V and 5 bases at J, with 16 bases between.

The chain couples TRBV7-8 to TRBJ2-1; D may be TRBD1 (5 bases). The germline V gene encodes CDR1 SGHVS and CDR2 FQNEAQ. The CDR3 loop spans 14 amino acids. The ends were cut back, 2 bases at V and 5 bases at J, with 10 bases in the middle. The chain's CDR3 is CASSLTAGNNEQFF. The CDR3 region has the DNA TGTGCCAGCAGCTTAACGGCAGGGAACAATGAGCAGTTCTTC.

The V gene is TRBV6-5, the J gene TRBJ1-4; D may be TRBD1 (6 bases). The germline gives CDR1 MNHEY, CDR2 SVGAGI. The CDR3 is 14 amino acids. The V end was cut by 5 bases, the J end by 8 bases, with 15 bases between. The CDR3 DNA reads TGTGCCAGCAGTCTCCAGGGGACGATAGAAAAACTGTTTTTT. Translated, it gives CASSLQGTIEKLFF.

The CDR3 sequence is CATRETGLAFF. CDR3 DNA sequence: TGTGCCACCAGGGAAACAGGGTTAGCTTTCTTT. J is TRBJ1-1 and V is TRBV15; TRBD1 might be the D (6 bases). V was clipped by 6 bases and J by 10 bases, with 12 bases between them. The CDR3 sequence is 11 residues long. CDR1 and CDR2 from the germline V gene are LNHNV and YYDKDF (reference sequence).

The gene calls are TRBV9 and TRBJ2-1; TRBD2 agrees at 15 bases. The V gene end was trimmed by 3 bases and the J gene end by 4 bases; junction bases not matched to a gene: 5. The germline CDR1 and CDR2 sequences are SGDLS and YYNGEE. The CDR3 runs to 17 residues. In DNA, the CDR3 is TGTGCCAGCAGCGCCGGGACTAGCGGGAGGCCGTACAATGAGCAGTTCTTC. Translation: CASSAGTSGRPYNEQFF.

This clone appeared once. DNA of the CDR3: TGCGCCAGCAGCCACCAGGACTACGACGAGCAGTACTTC. Its translation: CASSHQDYDEQYF. The V gene is TRBV4-1, the J gene TRBJ2-7; D might be TRBD2 (6 bases). Trimming shortened V by 3 bases and J by 5 bases, and 11 bases separated the two germline ends. Germline CDR1 MGHRA, CDR2 YSYEKL. The CDR3 has 13 amino acids.

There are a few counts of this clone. In nucleotides, the CDR3 is TGCAGCGTTGGGGCGGGAGTCTTTGTCGGCAATGAGCAGTTCTTC. As protein: CSVGAGVFVGNEQFF. The V and J genes are TRBV29-1 and TRBJ2-1; 7 nucleotides align to TRBD2. There are 15 residues in the CDR3. With 4 bases clipped from V and 6 bases from J, the junction kept 12 bases outside the gene matches. Germline V gene data show CDR1 as SQVTM and CDR2 as ANQGSEA.

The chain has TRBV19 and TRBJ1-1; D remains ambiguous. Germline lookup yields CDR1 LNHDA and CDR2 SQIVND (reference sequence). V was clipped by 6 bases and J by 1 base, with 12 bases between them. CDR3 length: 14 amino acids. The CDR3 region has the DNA TGTGCCAGTAGCGGAGCGGCAAGGAACACTGAAGCTTTCTTT. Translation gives CASSGAARNTEAFF.

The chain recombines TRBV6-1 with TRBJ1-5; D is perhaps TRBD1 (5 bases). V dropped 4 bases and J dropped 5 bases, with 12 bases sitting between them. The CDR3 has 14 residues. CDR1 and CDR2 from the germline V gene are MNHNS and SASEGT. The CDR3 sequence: CASSVQGAYQPQHF. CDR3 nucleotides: TGTGCCAGCAGTGTCCAAGGGGCTTATCAGCCCCAGCATTTT.

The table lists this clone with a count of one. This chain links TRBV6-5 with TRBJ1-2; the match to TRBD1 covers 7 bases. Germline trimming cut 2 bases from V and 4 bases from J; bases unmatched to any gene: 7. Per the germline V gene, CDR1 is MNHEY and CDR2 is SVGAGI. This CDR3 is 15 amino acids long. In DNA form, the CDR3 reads TGTGCCAGCAGTTACCTCCGGGACAGTCCCTATGGCTACACCTTC. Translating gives CASSYLRDSPYGYTF.